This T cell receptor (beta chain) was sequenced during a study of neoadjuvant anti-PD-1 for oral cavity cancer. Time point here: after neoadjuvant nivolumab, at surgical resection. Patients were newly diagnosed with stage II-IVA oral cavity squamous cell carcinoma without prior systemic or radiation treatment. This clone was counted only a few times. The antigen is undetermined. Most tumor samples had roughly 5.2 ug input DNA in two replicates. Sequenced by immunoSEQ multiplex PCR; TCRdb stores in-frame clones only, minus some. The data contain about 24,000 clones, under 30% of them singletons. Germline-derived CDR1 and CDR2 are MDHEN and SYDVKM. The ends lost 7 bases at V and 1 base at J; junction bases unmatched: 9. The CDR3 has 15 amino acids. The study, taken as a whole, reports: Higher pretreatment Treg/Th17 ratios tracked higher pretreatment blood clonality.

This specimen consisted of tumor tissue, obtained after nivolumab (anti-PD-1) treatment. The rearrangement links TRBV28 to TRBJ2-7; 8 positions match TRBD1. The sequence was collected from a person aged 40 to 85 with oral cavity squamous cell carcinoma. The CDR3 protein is CASTPGQALSYEQYF. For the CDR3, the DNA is TGTGCCAGCACCCCGGGACAGGCGCTATCCTACGAGCAGTACTTC.